Below are 9 T cell receptor beta chains sequenced from a single sample in a study of regulatory T cells in long-lasting Graves disease. iRepertoire HTBI primers and Arm-PCR of CDR3 regions built TCR beta libraries. TCRdb re-derived calls from the multiplex PCR reads in MiXCR, one entry per CDR3 protein. This sample has 300,000 to 350,000 distinct CDR3 sequences, with 15% to 20% found just once. The time point: persistent/refractory GD, antithyroid drugs over 5 years with positive TRAb. The TCR library was made from RNA that had been extracted from PBMCs in TRIzol. Sequenced here: peripheral blood mononuclear cells (PBMCs), sampled when the disease was refractory, from a patient treated with antithyroid drugs. The receptors shown here come from a female donor with Graves disease.

This clonotype was observed at least ten times. The chain is built from TRBV11-2 and TRBJ2-7; D unclear. The V and J ends lost 1 base and 3 bases respectively, with 4 bases between them. CDR1 SGHAT and CDR2 FQNNGV come from the germline V gene. The CDR3 covers 12 residues. The CDR3 DNA is TGTGCCAGCAGCTTAGGGTTCTACGAGCAGTACTTC. Its translation: CASSLGFYEQYF.

The rearrangement joins TRBV7-9 to TRBJ2-7; D is undetermined. The CDR3 totals 14 residues. CDR1 is SEHNR, CDR2 FQNEAQ, per germline (reference sequence). V lost 5 bases and J 7 bases, leaving 18 bases between the germline ends. Here the CDR3 reads CASSTTVFLLEQYF. As DNA, the CDR3 is TGTGCCAGCAGCACTACAGTATTTCTTCTTGAGCAGTACTTC.

In its sample, this clonotype was seen many times. This chain connects TRBV7-9 to TRBJ2-5; 7 bases line up with TRBD2. This CDR3 has 14 amino acids. Germline V gives CDR1 SEHNR, CDR2 FQNEAQ (reference sequence). V trimming: 0 bases; J trimming: 4 bases; junction bases outside the gene matches: 2. The CDR3 loop reads CASSLAASGETQYF. The CDR3 coding sequence is TGTGCCAGCAGCTTAGCGGCTAGCGGAGAGACCCAGTACTTC.

This clonotype was counted only a few times. This rearrangement joins TRBV5-1 to TRBJ2-7; the match to TRBD1 covers 9 bases. The V gene's germline CDR1 is SGHRS and CDR2 YFSETQ. V trimming: 1 base; J trimming: 2 bases; junction bases outside the gene matches: 4. This CDR3 region has 15 residues. The CDR3 DNA sequence: TGCGCCAGCAGCTTGCCCGGGACAGGGACCTACGAGCAGTACTTC. Amino acids: CASSLPGTGTYEQYF.

This clonotype was recorded many times. Germline is not matched at one junction end, which may reflect a read error. This chain links TRBV20-1 with TRBJ1-1; D is perhaps TRBD1 (6 bases). Germline assignment: CDR1 DFQATT and CDR2 SNEGSKA (reference sequence). The CDR3 runs 11 residues. The CDR3 reads CSAEPLRRGIF. The CDR3 coding sequence is TGCAGTGCGGAGCCCCTTCGGAGGGGGATCTTT.

The chain joins TRBV5-1 to TRBJ1-1, with D unresolved. The V end lost 1 base, the J end lost 1 base, and 8 bases lay between the germline ends. The CDR3 extends over 14 amino acids. Germline V gene lookup returns CDR1 SGHRS and CDR2 YFSETQ. The CDR3 DNA reads TGCGCCAGCAGCTTGCGGCACCAGAACACTGAAGCTTTCTTT. Translated, it gives CASSLRHQNTEAFF.

This clonotype was observed many times. V and J are TRBV7-2 and TRBJ1-5; TRBD1 matches 9 bases. The germline V gene has CDR1 SGHTA and CDR2 FQGNSA. The junction had 1 base not matched to a gene; V was cut back by 1 base and J by 3 bases. The CDR3 extends over 15 amino acids. CDR3 protein: CASSLGDRANQPQHF. CDR3 sequence (DNA): TGTGCCAGCAGCTTAGGGGACAGGGCCAATCAGCCCCAGCATTTT.

This rearrangement joins TRBV5-1 to TRBJ1-1; D not resolved. Germline loops: CDR1 SGHRS, CDR2 YFSETQ. CDR3 length: 12 amino acids. The V and J ends lost 1 base and 11 bases respectively, with 12 bases between them. The CDR3, as DNA: TGCGCCAGCAGCTTGCGGGGTGAATACGCTTTCTTT. Protein sequence: CASSLRGEYAFF.

This clonotype was observed many times. V usage is TRBV6-5 and J usage is TRBJ2-7, with TRBD1 matching over 10 bases. CDR1 MNHEY and CDR2 SVGAGI come from the germline V gene. The CDR3 is made up of 17 amino acids. V lost 4 bases, J lost 3 bases, and 12 bases stayed unmatched. This CDR3 is CASSSGRLGTGVYEQYF. The CDR3 DNA reads TGTGCCAGCAGTTCAGGCCGGCTCGGGACAGGGGTCTACGAGCAGTACTTC.